This T cell receptor beta chain is drawn from a study of vaccination effects on CD4 cells after COVID-19. Subsequent to approximately 11 days of culture, CD4+ T cells were isolated. As their vaccination, participants received two doses of either BNT162b2 or mRNA-1273. With V trimmed by 6 bases and J by 3 bases, 7 bases remained unmatched. The CDR3 has 15 amino acids. Germline values: CDR1 LNHDA, CDR2 SQIVND (reference sequence). Details on this clone: Its cognate antigen is unknown.

Study observations and caveats: After vaccination of healthy people, only 1 of 255 vaccine-induced clones cross-reacted with common cold coronaviruses.

The assay was immunoSEQ multiplex PCR, and TCRdb's table has in-frame clones only and misses some. The data hold about 73,000 clones, with approximately 73% observed a single time. The rearrangement uses TRBV19 and TRBJ2-5, with TRBD2 matching over 10 bases. The origin of this receptor is a human donor who received a COVID-19 vaccine. Sequencing used CD4+ T cells from PBMCs cultured without peptide, obtained after COVID-19 vaccination. The CDR3 is CASSLQLAGKETQYF. CDR3 bases: TGTGCCAGTAGCCTTCAACTAGCGGGGAAAGAGACCCAGTACTTC. The entire variable domain, with the rest obtained from reference TRBV19 and TRBJ2-5, is as follows: DGGITQSPKYLFRKEGQNVTLSCEQNLNHDAMYWYRQDPGQGLRLIYYSQIVNDFQKGDIAEGYSVSREKKESFPLTVTSAQKNPTAFYLCASSLQLAGKETQYFGPGTRLLVL.